This T cell receptor beta chain was observed in a study of cytomegalovirus exposure and HLA in healthy donors. Overall study context: Within an early data release were approximately 85 million unique TCRs drawn from HLA-typed donors. Study findings and constraints: Some TCR beta chains (about 180 of them) were listed as cytomegalovirus-associated. Earlier findings revealed that most TCR beta V segments proved productive either about 87% or about 30% of the time.

Use of 60 Vbeta and 13 Jbeta primers characterized the PCR. Using immunoSEQ multiplex PCR, the repertoire was profiled, and TCRdb retains in-frame clones only, with some absent. This sample has about 200,000 clones, with about four fifths found just once. CDR3 length: 14 residues. The V gene's germline CDR1 is SGHNT and CDR2 YYREEE (reference sequence). The ends lost 7 bases at V and 6 bases at J; junction bases unmatched: 11. In regard to this clone: Antigen specificity is unknown.

V and J are TRBV5-4 and TRBJ2-3; 7 nucleotides line up with TRBD1. The source is a girl aged 5 to 17 in good health and CMV-seropositive. The sample taken for sequencing was PBMCs. The CDR3 protein is CASFRRQGEDTQYF. The CDR3, as DNA: TGTGCCAGCTTCCGGCGACAGGGTGAGGATACGCAGTATTTT.